A selection of T cell receptor beta chains follows, all from one sample in a study of identical twins. TCRdb called the 5' RACE reads again in MiXCR, with one record for every CDR3 protein. The repertoire holds about 720,000 distinct CDR3 sequences, with less than 10% as singletons. These same data were also listed under a study on yellow fever vaccine responses in identical twins.

The sample taken for sequencing was PBMCs. The receptor source for this set is a young woman in good health. The CDR3 runs from the conserved cysteine through the conserved F or W. The D gene is left open where the match is weak. Not all rows give a size; the values are once, few, many and, for expanded clones, a class.

CDR3	DNA	V	J	D	size
CASSLTGDFYEQYF	TGTGCCAGCAGTTTAACAGGGGACTTCTACGAGCAGTACTTC	TRBV27	TRBJ2-7	.	few
CASSRDRGSTDTQYF	TGTGCCAGCAGCCGGGACAGGGGTTCCACAGATACGCAGTATTTT	TRBV2	TRBJ2-3	TRBD1	many
CASSLQGSYGYTF	TGTGCCAGCAGTTTACAGGGGTCCTATGGCTACACCTTC	TRBV27	TRBJ1-2	.	few
CASFQSGRAGYEQYF	TGTGCCAGTTTCCAGAGCGGGAGGGCCGGCTACGAGCAGTACTTC	TRBV27	TRBJ2-7	TRBD2	few
CASSFDRTGGQEQFF	TGTGCCAGCAGTTTCGACCGGACAGGGGGCCAAGAGCAGTTCTTC	TRBV27	TRBJ2-1	TRBD1	.
CASSYGQETSYEQYF	TGTGCCAGCAGCTACGGACAGGAAACCTCCTACGAGCAGTACTTC	TRBV6-5	TRBJ2-7	TRBD1	few
CSVEGILSGRSSYNEQFF	TGCAGCGTTGAAGGTATCCTATCAGGAAGGAGCTCCTACAATGAGCAGTTCTTC	TRBV29-1	TRBJ2-1	.	few
CSARDPQRNGYEQYF	TGCAGTGCTAGAGATCCCCAGCGGAACGGCTACGAGCAGTACTTC	TRBV20-1	TRBJ2-7	.	many
CASSLGGQLTRHF	TGTGCCAGCAGCCTAGGCGGACAACTAACCCGGCATTTT	TRBV12-3/TRBV12-4	TRBJ1-5	.	many
CASSLWIGETQYF	TGCGCCAGCAGCTTGTGGATAGGGGAGACCCAGTACTTC	TRBV5-1	TRBJ2-5	.	few
CASSFGDRVTGELFF	TGTGCCAGCAGTTTCGGGGACAGGGTAACCGGGGAGCTGTTTTTT	TRBV27	TRBJ2-2	TRBD1	.
CASSSTLPGSTEAFF	TGTGCCAGCAGTTCAACCTTGCCGGGGAGCACTGAAGCTTTCTTT	TRBV5-6	TRBJ1-1	.	.
CASSYSETGSSYEQYF	TGTGCCAGCAGTTACTCTGAGACAGGGAGCTCCTACGAGCAGTACTTC	TRBV6-5	TRBJ2-7	TRBD1	few
CASAGDTDTQYF	TGCGCCAGCGCGGGAGACACAGATACGCAGTATTTT	TRBV5-1	TRBJ2-3	TRBD2	.
CASSLIGQGEGGELFF	TGTGCCAGCAGCCTTATTGGACAGGGCGAGGGCGGGGAGCTGTTTTTT	TRBV3-1	TRBJ2-2	TRBD1	.
CASSQALASGGTGELFF	TGTGCCAGCAGCCAAGCCTTGGCTAGCGGGGGCACCGGGGAGCTGTTTTTT	TRBV3-1	TRBJ2-2	TRBD2	many
CASSQRGGLDEQFF	TGTGCCAGCAGCCAAAGGGGGGGGTTGGATGAGCAGTTCTTC	TRBV7-6	TRBJ2-1	.	few
CASSLGRQGARPEAFF	TGTGCCAGCAGCCTTGGAAGACAGGGGGCACGCCCTGAAGCTTTCTTT	TRBV3-1	TRBJ1-1	TRBD1	many
CASRVGTIGRYEQYF	TGCGCCAGCAGGGTAGGGACTATAGGCCGCTACGAGCAGTACTTC	TRBV5-1	TRBJ2-7	TRBD2	.
CASSFGTGKTYEQYF	TGTGCCAGCAGCTTCGGGACAGGGAAGACCTACGAGCAGTACTTC	TRBV7-8	TRBJ2-7	TRBD1	many
CASSLDPGGYNEQFF	TGTGCCAGCAGCTTAGACCCAGGGGGCTACAATGAGCAGTTCTTC	TRBV7-2	TRBJ2-1	TRBD1	.
CSVAGLGGNEQYF	TGCAGCGTTGCGGGTCTTGGGGGGAACGAGCAGTACTTC	TRBV29-1	TRBJ2-7	.	.
CASSRDGGGVADTQYF	TGTGCCAGCAGCAGAGACGGCGGGGGGGTCGCAGATACGCAGTATTTT	TRBV11-2	TRBJ2-3	TRBD2	few
CASSIGTGGYNEQFF	TGTGCCAGTAGTATAGGGACAGGGGGCTATAATGAGCAGTTCTTC	TRBV19	TRBJ2-1	TRBD1	few
CASSRATEAFF	TGTGCCAGCAGCCGAGCCACTGAAGCTTTCTTT	TRBV11-3	TRBJ1-1	.	many
CASSTPQGSYEQYF	TGTGCCAGCAGTACACCCCAGGGGTCCTACGAGCAGTACTTC	TRBV6-2/TRBV6-3	TRBJ2-7	.	many
CAIMASGGDYNEQFF	TGTGCCATCATGGCTAGCGGGGGCGATTACAATGAGCAGTTCTTC	TRBV10-3	TRBJ2-1	TRBD2	few